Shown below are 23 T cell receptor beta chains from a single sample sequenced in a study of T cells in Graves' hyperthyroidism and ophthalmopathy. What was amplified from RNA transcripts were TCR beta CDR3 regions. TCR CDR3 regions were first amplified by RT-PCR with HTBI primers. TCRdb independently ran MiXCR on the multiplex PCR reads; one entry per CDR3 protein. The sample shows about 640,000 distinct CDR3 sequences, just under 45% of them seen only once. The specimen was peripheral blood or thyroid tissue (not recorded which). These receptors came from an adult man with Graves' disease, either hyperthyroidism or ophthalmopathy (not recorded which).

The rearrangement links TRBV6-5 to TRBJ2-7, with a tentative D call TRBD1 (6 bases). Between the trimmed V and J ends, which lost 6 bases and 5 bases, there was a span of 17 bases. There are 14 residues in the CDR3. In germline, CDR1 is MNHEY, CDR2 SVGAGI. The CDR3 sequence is CASSETGRLDEQYF. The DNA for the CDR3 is TGTGCCAGCAGCGAAACAGGGAGACTCGACGAGCAGTACTTC.

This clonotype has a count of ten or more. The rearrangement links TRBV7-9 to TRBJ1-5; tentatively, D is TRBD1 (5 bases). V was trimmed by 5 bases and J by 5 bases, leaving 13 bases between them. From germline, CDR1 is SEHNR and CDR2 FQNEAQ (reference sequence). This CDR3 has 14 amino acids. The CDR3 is CASSPGTDDQPQHF. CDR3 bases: TGTGCCAGCAGCCCTGGGACCGACGATCAGCCCCAGCATTTT.

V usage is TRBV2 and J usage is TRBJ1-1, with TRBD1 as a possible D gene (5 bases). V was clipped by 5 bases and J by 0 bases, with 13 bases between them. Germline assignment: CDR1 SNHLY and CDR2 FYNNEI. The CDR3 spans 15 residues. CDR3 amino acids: CASSRAGILNTEAFF. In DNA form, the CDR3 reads TGTGCCAGCAGTAGGGCAGGGATATTGAACACTGAAGCTTTCTTT.

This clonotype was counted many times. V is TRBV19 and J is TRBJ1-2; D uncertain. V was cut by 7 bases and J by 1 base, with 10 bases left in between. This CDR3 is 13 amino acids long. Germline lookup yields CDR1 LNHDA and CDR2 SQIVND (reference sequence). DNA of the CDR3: TGTGCCAGTACCCCCAGGATTAACTATGGCTACACCTTC. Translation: CASTPRINYGYTF.

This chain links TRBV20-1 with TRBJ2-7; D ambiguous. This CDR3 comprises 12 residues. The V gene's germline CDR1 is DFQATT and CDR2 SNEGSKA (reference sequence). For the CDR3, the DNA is TGCAGCACTCAGGTCGGATCCTACGAGCAGTACTTC. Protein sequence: CSTQVGSYEQYF.

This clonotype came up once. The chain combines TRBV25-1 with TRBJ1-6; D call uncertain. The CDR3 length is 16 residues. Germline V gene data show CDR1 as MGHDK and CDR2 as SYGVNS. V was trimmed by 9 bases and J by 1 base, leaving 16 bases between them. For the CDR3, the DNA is TGTGCCAGATGGTCCCGGGAAAGATCCTATAATTCACCCCTCCACTTT. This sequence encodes CARWSRERSYNSPLHF.

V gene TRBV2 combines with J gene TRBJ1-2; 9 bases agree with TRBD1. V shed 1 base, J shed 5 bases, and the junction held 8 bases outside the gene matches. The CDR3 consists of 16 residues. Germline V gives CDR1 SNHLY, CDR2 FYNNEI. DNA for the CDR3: TGTGCCAGCAGTGAAGGTTGGGACAGGGAAGGATATGGCTACACCTTC. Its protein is CASSEGWDREGYGYTF.

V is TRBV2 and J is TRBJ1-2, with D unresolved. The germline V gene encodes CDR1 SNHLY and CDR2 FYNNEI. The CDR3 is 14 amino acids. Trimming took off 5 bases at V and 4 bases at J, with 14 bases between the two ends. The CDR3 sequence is CASSLHPGLYGYTF. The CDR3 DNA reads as TGTGCCAGCAGTTTACATCCGGGCCTCTATGGCTACACCTTC.

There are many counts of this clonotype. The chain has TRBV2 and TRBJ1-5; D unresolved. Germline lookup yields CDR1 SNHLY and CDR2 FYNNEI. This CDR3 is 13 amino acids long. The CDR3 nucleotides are TGTGCTACCGCTCGCTCCGGCAATCAGCCCCAGCATTTT. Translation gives CATARSGNQPQHF.

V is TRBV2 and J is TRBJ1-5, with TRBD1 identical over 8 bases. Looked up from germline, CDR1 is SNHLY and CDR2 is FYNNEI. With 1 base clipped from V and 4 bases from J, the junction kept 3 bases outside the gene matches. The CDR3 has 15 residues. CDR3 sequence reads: CASSEVGQGNQPQHF. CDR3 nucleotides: TGTGCCAGCAGTGAAGTAGGACAGGGAAATCAGCCCCAGCATTTT.

The CDR3 DNA sequence: TGCGCCAGCAGCTTGAGTGAGACAGGCGGATTAGCTTTCTTT. It specifies CASSLSETGGLAFF. The rearrangement joins TRBV5-1 to TRBJ1-1; D might be TRBD1 (6 bases). CDR1 SGHRS and CDR2 YFSETQ come from the germline V gene. This CDR3 is built from 14 residues. The V and J ends lost 1 base and 10 bases respectively, with 17 bases between them.

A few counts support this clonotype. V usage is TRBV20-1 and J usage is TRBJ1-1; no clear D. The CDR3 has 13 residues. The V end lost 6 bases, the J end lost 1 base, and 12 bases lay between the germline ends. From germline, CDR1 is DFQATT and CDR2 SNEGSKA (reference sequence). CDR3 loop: CSAGSTGNTEAFF. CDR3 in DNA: TGCAGTGCGGGTTCGACGGGGAACACTGAAGCTTTCTTT.

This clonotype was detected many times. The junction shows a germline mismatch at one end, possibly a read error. As DNA, the CDR3 is TGTGCCAGCAGCTGGGACCGAGAAAAACTGTTTTTT. Amino acids: CASSWDREKLFF. This chain connects TRBV5-1 to TRBJ1-4, with D possibly being TRBD1 (5 bases). Germline CDR1 and CDR2: SGHRS and YFSETQ. The CDR3 has 12 amino acids. Looking up the rest from reference TRBV5-1 and TRBJ1-4 gives the full variable domain: KAGVTQTPRYLIKTRGQQVTLSCSPISGHRSVSWYQQTPGQGLQFLFEYFSETQRNKGNFPGRFSGRQFSNSRSEMNVSTLELGDSALYLCASSWDREKLFFGSGTQLSVL.

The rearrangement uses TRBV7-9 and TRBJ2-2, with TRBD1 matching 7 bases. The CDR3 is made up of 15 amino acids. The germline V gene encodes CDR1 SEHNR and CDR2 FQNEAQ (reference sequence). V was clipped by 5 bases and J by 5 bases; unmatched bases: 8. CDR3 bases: TGTGCCAGCAGCCGCGACAGGGTTGGGACCGGGGAGCTGTTTTTT. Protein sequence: CASSRDRVGTGELFF.

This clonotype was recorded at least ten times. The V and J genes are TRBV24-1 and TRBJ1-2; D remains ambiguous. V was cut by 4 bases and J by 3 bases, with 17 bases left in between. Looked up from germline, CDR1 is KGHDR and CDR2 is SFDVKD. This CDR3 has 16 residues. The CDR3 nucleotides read TGTGCCACCAGTGACCCCCGGGCCCAGGCCGACTATGGCTACACCTTC. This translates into CATSDPRAQADYGYTF.

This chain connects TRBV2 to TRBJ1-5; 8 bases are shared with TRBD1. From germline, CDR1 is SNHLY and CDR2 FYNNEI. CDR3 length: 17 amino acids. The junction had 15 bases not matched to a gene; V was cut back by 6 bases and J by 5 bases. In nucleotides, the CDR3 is TGTGCCAGCAGACTACAGTGGACAGGGAATTTAGATCAGCCCCAGCATTTT. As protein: CASRLQWTGNLDQPQHF.

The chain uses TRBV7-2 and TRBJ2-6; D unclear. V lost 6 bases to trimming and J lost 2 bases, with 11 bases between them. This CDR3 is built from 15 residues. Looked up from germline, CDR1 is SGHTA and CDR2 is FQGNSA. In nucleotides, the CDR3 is TGTGCCAGCAGTCCCCTTCCGCCTGGGGCCAACGTCCTGACTTTC. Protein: CASSPLPPGANVLTF. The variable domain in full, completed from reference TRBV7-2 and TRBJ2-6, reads GAGVSQSPSNKVTEKGKDVELRCDPISGHTALYWYRQSLGQGLEFLIYFQGNSAPDKSGLPSDRFSAERTGGSVSTLTIQRTQQEDSAVYLCASSPLPPGANVLTFGAGSRLTVL.

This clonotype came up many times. CDR3 loop: CATSDARQGGYTF. The CDR3, as DNA: TGTGCCACCAGTGACGCCCGACAGGGGGGCTACACCTTC. J is TRBJ1-2 and V is TRBV24-1, with TRBD1 matching 8 bases. J gave up 8 bases and V 4 bases, and 5 bases lay outside the gene matches. Germline-derived CDR1 and CDR2 are KGHDR and SFDVKD. The CDR3 spans 13 residues.

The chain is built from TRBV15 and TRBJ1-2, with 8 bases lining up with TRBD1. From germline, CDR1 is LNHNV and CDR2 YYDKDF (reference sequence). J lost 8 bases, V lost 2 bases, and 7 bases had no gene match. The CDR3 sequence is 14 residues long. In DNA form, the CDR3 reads TGTGCCACCAGCAGAAGGACAGGGCAGACCGGCTACACCTTC. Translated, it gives CATSRRTGQTGYTF.

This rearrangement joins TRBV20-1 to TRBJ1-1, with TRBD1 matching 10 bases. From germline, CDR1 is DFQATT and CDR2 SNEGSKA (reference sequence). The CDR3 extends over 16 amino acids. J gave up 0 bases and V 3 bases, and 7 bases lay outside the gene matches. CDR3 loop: CSASSPGQGMNTEAFF. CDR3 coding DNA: TGCAGTGCTAGTTCCCCGGGACAGGGGATGAACACTGAAGCTTTCTTT.

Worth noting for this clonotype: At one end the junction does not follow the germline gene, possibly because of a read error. CDR3 loop: CASSTPSGVNVLIF. The CDR3 region has the DNA TGTGCCAGCAGCACCCCCTCAGGGGTCAACGTCCTGATTTTC. J is TRBJ2-6 and V is TRBV7-9; a weak D match, TRBD1 (6 bases). Germline V gene data show CDR1 as SEHNR and CDR2 as FQNEAQ (reference sequence). This CDR3 comprises 14 residues.

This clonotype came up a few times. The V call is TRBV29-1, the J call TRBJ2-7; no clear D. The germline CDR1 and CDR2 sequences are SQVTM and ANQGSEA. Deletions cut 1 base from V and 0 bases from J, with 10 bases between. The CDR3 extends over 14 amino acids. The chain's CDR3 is CSVEGGLNSYEQYF. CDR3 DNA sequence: TGCAGCGTTGAAGGAGGTCTGAACTCCTACGAGCAGTACTTC.

The CDR3 sequence: CSARVLRDGETQYF. CDR3 DNA sequence: TGCAGTGCTAGAGTCTTGCGGGACGGAGAGACCCAGTACTTC. This chain joins TRBV20-1 and TRBJ2-5; TRBD2 might be the D (6 bases). CDR3 size: 14 residues. From germline, CDR1 is DFQATT and CDR2 SNEGSKA (reference sequence). Deletions cut 1 base from V and 4 bases from J, with 13 bases between.